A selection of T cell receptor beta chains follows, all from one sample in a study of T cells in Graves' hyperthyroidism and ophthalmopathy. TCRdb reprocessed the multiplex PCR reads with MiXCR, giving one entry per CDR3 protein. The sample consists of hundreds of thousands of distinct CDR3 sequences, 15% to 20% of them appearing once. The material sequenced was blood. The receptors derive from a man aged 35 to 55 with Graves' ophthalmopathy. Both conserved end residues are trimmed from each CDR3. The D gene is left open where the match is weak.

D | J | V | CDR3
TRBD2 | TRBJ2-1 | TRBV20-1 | SVNLAGNNEQF
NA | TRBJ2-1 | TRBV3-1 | ASSQPARYYNEQF
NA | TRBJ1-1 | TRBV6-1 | ASSPEYAQGNTEAF
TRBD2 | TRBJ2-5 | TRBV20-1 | SAAHPGLAGLRETQY
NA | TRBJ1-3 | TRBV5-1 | ASSLEGSAGNTIY
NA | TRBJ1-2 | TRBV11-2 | ASSLAGNLGGYT
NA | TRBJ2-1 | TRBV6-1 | ASAITGHWVNEQF
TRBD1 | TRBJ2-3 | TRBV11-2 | ASRFDRGATDTQY
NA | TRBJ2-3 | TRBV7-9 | ASCPSLGGTGTDTQY
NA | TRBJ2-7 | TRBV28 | ASSYTFYEQY
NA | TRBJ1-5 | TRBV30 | AWSNGPQRGSNQPQH
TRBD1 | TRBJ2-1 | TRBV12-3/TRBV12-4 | ASRKSGTVIHNEQF
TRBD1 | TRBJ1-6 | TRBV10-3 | AIREQGVSNSPLH
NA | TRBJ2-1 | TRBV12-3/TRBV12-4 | ASSLLRLSYNEQF
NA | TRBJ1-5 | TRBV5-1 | ASSSNGYQPQH
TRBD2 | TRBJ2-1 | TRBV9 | ASSVQVAGAWEQF
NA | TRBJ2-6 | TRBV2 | ASSEPPGVGHSGANVLT
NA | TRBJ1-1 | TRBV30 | AWKGVNTEAF
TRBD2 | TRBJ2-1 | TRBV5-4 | ASRSSGVGVLNEQF
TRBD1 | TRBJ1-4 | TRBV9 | ASSVQTGGNEKLF
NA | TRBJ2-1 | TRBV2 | ASSEGTKYNEQF
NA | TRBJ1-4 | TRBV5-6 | ASSLGVGLGNEKLF
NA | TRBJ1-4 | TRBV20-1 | SARDMTGKLF
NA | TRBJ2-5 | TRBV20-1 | SAPDYFSEEETQY
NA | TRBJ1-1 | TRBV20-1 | SARPFRETEAF
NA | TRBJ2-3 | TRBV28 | ASSLLAARTDTQY
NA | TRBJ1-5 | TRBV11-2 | ASRGAGGINQSQH
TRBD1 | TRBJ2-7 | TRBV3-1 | ASSQTPGQGDSEQY
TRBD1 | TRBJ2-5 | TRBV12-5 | ASAHGTGGKETQY
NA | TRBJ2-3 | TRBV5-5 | ASSSGFMGDTQY
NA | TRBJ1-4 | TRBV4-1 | ASSHPSPLETGEKLF
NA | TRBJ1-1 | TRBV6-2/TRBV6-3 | ASSYSGPVENEAF
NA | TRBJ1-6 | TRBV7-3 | ASSLGDGNLH
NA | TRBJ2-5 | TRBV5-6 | ASHRSVETQY
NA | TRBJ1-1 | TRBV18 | ASTPPGMNTEAF
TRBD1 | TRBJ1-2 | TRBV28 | ASSSFRGGGIYGYT
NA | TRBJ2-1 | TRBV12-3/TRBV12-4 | ASSTRDTNEQF
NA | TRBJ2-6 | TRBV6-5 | ASSYSGEAISGANVLT
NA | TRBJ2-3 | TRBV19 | ASSWANTWTDTQY
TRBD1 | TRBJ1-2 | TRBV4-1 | ASSQVPTGYNYGYT
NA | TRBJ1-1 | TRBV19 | ASNRFSSVPSEAF
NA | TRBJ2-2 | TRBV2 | ASSEALGHTGELF
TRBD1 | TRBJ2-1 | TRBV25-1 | ASSDSLRTGGNEQF
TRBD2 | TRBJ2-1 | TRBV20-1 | SASPILAGGRNEQF
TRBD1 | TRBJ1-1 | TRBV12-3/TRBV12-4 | ASGSDRANTEAF
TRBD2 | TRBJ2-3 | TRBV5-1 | ASSGLLGTSGNLIDTQY
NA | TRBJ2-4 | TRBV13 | ASSTSGTSKNIQY
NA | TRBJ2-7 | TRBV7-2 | ASNSARGPNEQY
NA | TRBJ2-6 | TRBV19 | ATSGQGANVLT
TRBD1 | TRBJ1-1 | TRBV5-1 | ASNSLRTGTGTEAF
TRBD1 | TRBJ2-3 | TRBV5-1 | ASWGGQGADTQY
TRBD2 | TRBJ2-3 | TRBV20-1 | SALHLSGSADTQY
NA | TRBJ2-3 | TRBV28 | ASGPLGTQY
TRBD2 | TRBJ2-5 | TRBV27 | ASSPRTSGGMETQY
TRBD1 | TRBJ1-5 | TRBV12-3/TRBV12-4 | ASSPDRGRIQPQH
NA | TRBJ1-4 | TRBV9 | ASSLYFANEKLV